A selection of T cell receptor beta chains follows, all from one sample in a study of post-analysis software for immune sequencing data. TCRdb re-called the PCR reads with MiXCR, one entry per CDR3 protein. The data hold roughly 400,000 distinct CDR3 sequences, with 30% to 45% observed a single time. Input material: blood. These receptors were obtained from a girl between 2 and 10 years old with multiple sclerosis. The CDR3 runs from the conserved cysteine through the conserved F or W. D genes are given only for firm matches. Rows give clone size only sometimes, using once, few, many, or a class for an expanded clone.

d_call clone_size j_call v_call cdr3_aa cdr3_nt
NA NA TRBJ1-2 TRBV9 CASSVAPEGYGYTF TGTGCCAGCAGCGTAGCTCCAGAAGGCTATGGCTACACCTTC
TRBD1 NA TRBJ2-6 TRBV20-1 CSATDSGQGFSGANVLTF TGCAGTGCTACGGATAGCGGACAGGGCTTCTCTGGGGCCAACGTCCTGACTTTC
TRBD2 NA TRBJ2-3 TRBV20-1 CSARVSGGATDTQYF TGCAGTGCTAGAGTTAGCGGGGGGGCGACAGATACGCAGTATTTT
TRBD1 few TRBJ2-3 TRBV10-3 CAISESTGQGDTDTQYF TGTGCCATCAGTGAGTCGACGGGACAGGGAGACACAGATACGCAGTATTTT
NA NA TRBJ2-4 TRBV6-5 CASSVGQLSKNIQYF TGTGCCAGCAGTGTAGGACAGCTCAGCAAAAACATTCAGTACTTC
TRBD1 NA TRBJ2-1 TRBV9 CASSLGTVFNGQFF TGTGCCAGCAGCTTAGGGACAGTCTTTAACGGGCAGTTCTTC
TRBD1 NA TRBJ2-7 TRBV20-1 CSDPISGTGMSYEQYF TGCAGTGACCCGATCTCCGGGACAGGGATGTCCTACGAGCAGTACTTC
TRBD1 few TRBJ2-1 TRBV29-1 CSVSNRDREYNEQFF TGCAGCGTCTCAAACCGGGACAGAGAGTACAATGAGCAGTTCTTC
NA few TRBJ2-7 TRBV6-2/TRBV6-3 CASSRRDVSYEQYF TGTGCCAGCAGTCGAAGAGACGTCTCCTACGAGCAGTACTTC
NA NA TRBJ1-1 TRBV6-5 CASSYSYGAGNTEAFF TGTGCCAGCAGTTACTCGTACGGGGCAGGAAACACTGAAGCTTTCTTT
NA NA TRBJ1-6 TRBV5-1 CASSLAGYSPLHF TGCGCCAGCAGCCTGGCCGGTTATTCACCCCTCCACTTT
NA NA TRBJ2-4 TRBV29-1 CSVIVIAKNIQYF TGCAGCGTCATAGTAATAGCCAAAAACATTCAGTACTTC
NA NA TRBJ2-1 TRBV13 CASSPLLGGEINEQFF TGTGCCAGCAGCCCCTTGCTTGGCGGGGAGATAAATGAGCAGTTCTTC
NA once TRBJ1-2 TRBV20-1 CSARADGDGYTF TGCAGTGCTAGAGCCGACGGTGATGGCTACACCTTC
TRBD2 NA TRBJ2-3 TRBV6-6 CASSYRLAADAQYF TGTGCCAGCAGTTACAGGCTAGCGGCAGATGCGCAGTATTTT
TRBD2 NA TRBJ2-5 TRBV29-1 CSFSGSTQETQYF TGCAGCTTTAGCGGGAGTACCCAAGAGACCCAGTACTTC
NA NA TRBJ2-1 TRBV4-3 CASSQDQGSGEETQFF TGCGCCAGCAGCCAAGATCAAGGCTCAGGGGAGGAGACCCAGTTCTTC
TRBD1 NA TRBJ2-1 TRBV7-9 CASSLARGQGSDEQFF TGTGCCAGCAGCTTAGCCCGGGGACAGGGAAGCGATGAGCAGTTCTTC
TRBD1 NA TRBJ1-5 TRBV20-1 CSAGRTGGNQPQHF TGCAGTGCTGGACGGACAGGGGGAAATCAGCCCCAGCATTTT
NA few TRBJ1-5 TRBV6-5 CASSYSSGSNQPQHF TGTGCCAGCAGTTACTCATCAGGGAGCAATCAGCCCCAGCATTTT
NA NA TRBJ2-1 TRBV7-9 CASSLALFDSEQFF TGTGCCAGCAGCTTAGCGCTATTCGACAGTGAGCAGTTCTTC
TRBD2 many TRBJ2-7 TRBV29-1 CSASTGDSGRRYEQYF TGCAGCGCTTCCACCGGGGATAGCGGGAGGAGGTACGAGCAGTACTTC
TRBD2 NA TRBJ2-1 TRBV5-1 CASSLGAGTSATRSSYNEQFF TGCGCCAGCAGCTTGGGAGCCGGGACTAGCGCGACCCGGAGCTCCTACAATGAGCAGTTCTTC
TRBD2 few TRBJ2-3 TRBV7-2 CASRLRLAGGYDTQYF TGTGCCAGCCGGCTCCGGCTAGCGGGAGGATACGATACGCAGTATTTT
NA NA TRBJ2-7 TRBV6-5 CASSQADLYEQYF TGTGCCAGCAGTCAGGCAGACCTCTACGAGCAGTACTTC
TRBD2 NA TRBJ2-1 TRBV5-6 CASSRGGFGDEQFF TGTGCCAGCAGCCGGGGGGGGTTCGGAGATGAGCAGTTCTTC
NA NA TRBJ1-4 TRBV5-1 CASSYSRETGAVNEKLFF TGCGCCAGCAGCTACTCCAGGGAAACTGGTGCGGTAAATGAAAAACTGTTTTTT
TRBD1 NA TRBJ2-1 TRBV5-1 CASSSHLGQAPNNEQFF TGCGCCAGCAGCTCTCACTTGGGACAGGCTCCGAACAATGAGCAGTTCTTC
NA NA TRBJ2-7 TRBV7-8 CASSPSPGLKQNEQYF TGTGCCAGCAGCCCCTCCCCGGGCCTAAAGCAGAACGAGCAGTACTTC
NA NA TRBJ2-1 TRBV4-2 CASSLGGPLAQRYNEQFF TGTGCCAGCAGCCTCGGGGGGCCCCTGGCCCAACGATACAATGAGCAGTTCTTC
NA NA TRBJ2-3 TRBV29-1 CSAAPPGKITDTQYF TGCAGCGCTGCCCCCCCCGGGAAGATCACAGATACGCAGTATTTT
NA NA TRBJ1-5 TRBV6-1 CASSALGIGGGNQPQHF TGTGCCAGCAGTGCCCTAGGAATAGGGGGAGGCAATCAGCCCCAGCATTTT
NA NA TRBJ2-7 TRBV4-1 CASSQEQWGYEQYF TGCGCCAGCAGCCAAGAACAGTGGGGCTACGAGCAGTACTTC
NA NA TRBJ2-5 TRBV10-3 CAISEWDKETQYF TGTGCCATCAGTGAGTGGGACAAAGAGACCCAGTACTTC
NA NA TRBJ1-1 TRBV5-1 CASSAQNTEAFF TGCGCCAGCAGCGCACAGAACACTGAAGCTTTCTTT
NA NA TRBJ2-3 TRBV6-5 CASSYSYLTDTQYF TGTGCCAGCAGTTACAGTTACCTGACAGATACGCAGTATTTT
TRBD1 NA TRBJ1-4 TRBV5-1 CASRVGTAIREKLFF TGCGCCAGCAGGGTAGGGACAGCTATACGGGAAAAACTGTTTTTT
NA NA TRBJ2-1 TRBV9 CASSLSGYSYNEQFF TGTGCCAGCAGCCTTAGCGGTTACTCCTACAATGAGCAGTTCTTC
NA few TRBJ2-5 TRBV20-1 CSARPPPGALTEKTQYF TGCAGTGCTAGACCCCCTCCGGGAGCGTTAACCGAAAAGACCCAGTACTTC
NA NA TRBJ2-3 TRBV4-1 CASRRAGDTDTQYF TGCGCCAGCAGGAGGGCAGGGGACACAGATACGCAGTATTTT
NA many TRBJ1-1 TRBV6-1 CASSDNVNTEAFF TGTGCCAGCAGTGATAACGTTAACACTGAAGCTTTCTTT
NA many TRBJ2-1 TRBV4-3 CASASSYNEQFF TGCGCCAGCGCCAGCTCCTACAATGAGCAGTTCTTC
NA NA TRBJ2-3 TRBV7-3 CASSFYSSDTDTQYF TGTGCCAGCAGCTTCTACAGTTCCGACACAGATACGCAGTATTTT
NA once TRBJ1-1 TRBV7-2 CASSSFNGDEAFF TGTGCCAGCAGCTCTTTTAATGGGGATGAAGCTTTCTTT
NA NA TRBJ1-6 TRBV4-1 CASSQLPGYNSPLHF TGCGCCAGCAGCCAACTCCCAGGTTATAATTCACCCCTCCACTTT
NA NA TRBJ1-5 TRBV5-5 CASSPEGYSNQPQHF TGTGCCAGCAGCCCGGAGGGATATAGCAATCAGCCCCAGCATTTT
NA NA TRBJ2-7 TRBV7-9 CASSSALGFYEQYF TGTGCCAGCAGCTCAGCCCTGGGTTTCTACGAGCAGTACTTC
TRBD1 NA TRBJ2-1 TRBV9 CASSDKQGRNEQFF TGTGCCAGCAGCGATAAACAGGGGCGCAATGAGCAGTTCTTC
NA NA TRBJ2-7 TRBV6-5 CASSYSKGHVQYF TGTGCCAGCAGTTACTCGAAAGGGCACGTGCAGTACTTC
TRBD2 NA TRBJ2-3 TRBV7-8 CASSFTSGRTTDTQYF TGTGCCAGCAGCTTCACTAGCGGGCGAACCACAGATACGCAGTATTTT
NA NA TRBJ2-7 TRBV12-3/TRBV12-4 CASSSHGGNYEQYF TGTGCCAGCAGTTCACACGGCGGCAACTACGAGCAGTACTTC
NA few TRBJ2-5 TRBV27 CASSSTSGLWGQETQYF TGTGCCAGCAGTTCAACATCCGGCTTGTGGGGCCAAGAGACCCAGTACTTC